This entry lists 24 T cell receptor beta chains sequenced from one sample in a study of T cells in women clearing cervical HPV infection. Clones were read by immunoSEQ multiplex PCR, and TCRdb kept only the in-frame ones, dropping some. With tens of thousands of clones in the sample, the ten largest clones hold around 10%. Sequencing was performed on blood buffy coat. These TCRs come from a woman aged 18 to 69 with a cervical HPV16 infection that either progressed to CIN3+ or cleared (not recorded which).

On this clone: The read falls 3 residues short of the CDR3 end, and the missing part is taken from the germline J gene. This chain uses TRBV19 with TRBJ1-2; D gene uncertain. The germline gives CDR1 LNHDA, CDR2 SQIVND (reference sequence). The CDR3 totals 17 residues. The part of the CDR3 DNA that was read is TGTGCCAGTAGTATAGATCGACTAGCGGGGTCATACAATGAC. Translation: CASSIDRLAGSYND. The full CDR3 protein reads CASSIDRLAGSYNDYTF.

Details on this clone: The read ends 3 residues shy of where the CDR3 ends; the end is completed using the germline J gene. The J gene is TRBJ1-4, the V gene TRBV7-2, with D perhaps matching TRBD1 (5 bases). This CDR3 has 15 amino acids. V shed 4 bases and J shed 0 bases, with 9 bases lying between them. Germline loops: CDR1 SGHTA, CDR2 FQGNSA. The CDR3 loop is CASSSAGATNEKLFF. CDR3 DNA, as far as it was read: TGTGCCAGCAGCTCCGCGGGGGCAACTAATGAAAAA.

CDR3 amino acids: CASSRRPDQPQHF. CDR3 DNA, as far as it was read: TGTGCCAGTAGCAGGAGACCGGATCAGCCC. The chain is built from TRBV19 and TRBJ1-5; D gene unclear. The sequence runs out 3 residues before the end of the CDR3; the remainder is reconstructed from the germline J gene. The V and J ends lost 6 bases and 5 bases respectively, with 11 bases between them. Germline assignment: CDR1 LNHDA and CDR2 SQIVND (reference sequence). This CDR3 comprises 13 residues.

Points on this clone: Coverage ceases 3 residues before the CDR3 finishes, and the germline J gene fills in the end. The rearrangement links TRBV19 to TRBJ1-2; D possibly corresponds to TRBD1 (5 bases). Germline loops: CDR1 LNHDA, CDR2 SQIVND (reference sequence). There are 15 residues in the CDR3. Trimming left V 4 bases short and J 2 bases short, with 14 bases between. The CDR3 reads CASSTPPGGNYGYTF. The covered CDR3 bases are TGTGCCAGTAGTACCCCCCCTGGGGGGAACTATGGC.

Comments on this clone: The DNA ends 3 residues before the CDR3 does, and the rest of the CDR3 is filled in from the germline J gene. This chain connects TRBV29-1 to TRBJ1-2, with D perhaps TRBD1 (6 bases). Trimming cost V 7 bases and J 0 bases, with 12 bases left between them. CDR1 SQVTM and CDR2 ANQGSEA come from the germline V gene. The CDR3 covers 13 residues. The CDR3 is CSDAGAANYGYTF. CDR3 DNA, as far as it was read: TGCAGCGACGCAGGGGCAGCTAACTATGGC.

Worth noting for this clone: The read halts 3 residues ahead of the CDR3 end, with the missing end drawn from the germline J gene. The chain employs TRBV5-4 and TRBJ2-1, with D unresolved. This CDR3 region has 13 residues. Trimming pared 1 base from V and 1 base from J, leaving 3 bases between. Per germline, CDR1 SGHNT and CDR2 YYREEE (reference sequence). The CDR3 DNA, read in part, is TGTGCCAGCAGCTTGTCATCCTACAATGAG. Translation gives CASSLSSYNE. The CDR3 in its entirety is CASSLSSYNEQFF.

The DNA read from the CDR3 is TGTGCCAGCAGCTTTGTTAGGGGGCAGAACACTGAA. This gives the protein CASSFVRGQNTE. The whole CDR3 sequence reads CASSFVRGQNTEAFF. The rearrangement links TRBV7-8 to TRBJ1-1; 7 bases line up with TRBD1. The sequenced fragment ends 3 residues before the CDR3 boundary, so the rest is inferred from the germline J gene. The CDR3 is made up of 15 amino acids. CDR1 SGHVS and CDR2 FQNEAQ come from the germline V gene. V was clipped by 3 bases and J by 1 base; unmatched bases: 5. Complete variable domain (other parts from reference TRBV7-8 and TRBJ1-1): GAGVSQSPRYKVAKRGQDVALRCDPISGHVSLFWYQQALGQGPEFLTYFQNEAQLDKSGLPSDRFFAERPEGSVSTLKIQRTQQEDSAVYLCASSFVRGQNTEAFFGQGTRLTVV.

Comments on this clone: The read halts 3 residues ahead of the CDR3 end, with the missing end drawn from the germline J gene. The rearrangement uses TRBV7-2 and TRBJ2-5; no clear D gene. Germline V lookup: CDR1 SGHTA, CDR2 FQGNSA. The V gene lost 4 bases and the J gene lost 1 base, with 7 bases spanning the gap. This CDR3 has 13 amino acids. This CDR3 is CASSSSRQETQYF. The DNA read from the CDR3 is TGTGCCAGCAGCTCCTCCCGCCAAGAGACC.

With respect to this clone: Read data end 3 residues before the CDR3 end; the end is taken from the germline J gene. The rearrangement joins TRBV5-4 to TRBJ1-1; the match to TRBD1 covers 7 bases. V lost 2 bases, J lost 4 bases, and 8 bases stayed unmatched. CDR1 is SGHNT, CDR2 YYREEE, per germline (reference sequence). The CDR3 consists of 15 residues. The CDR3 DNA, read in part, is TGTGCCAGCAGCTTCGGGACAGCCCTGGGCACTGAA. Its translation is CASSFGTALGTE. In full, the CDR3 reads CASSFGTALGTEAFF.

As for this clone: Coverage ceases 3 residues before the CDR3 finishes, and the germline J gene fills in the end. The chain combines TRBV6-2 or TRBV6-3 with TRBJ2-3; maybe TRBD1 (6 bases). Trimming took off 5 bases at V and 2 bases at J, with 17 bases between the two ends. The CDR3 is 16 residues long. Germline loops: CDR1 MNHEY, CDR2 SVGEGT. The part of the CDR3 DNA that was read is TGTGCCAGCAGTCCCACAGGGATGAGTAACACAGATACG. It specifies CASSPTGMSNTDT. The entire CDR3 sequence reads CASSPTGMSNTDTQYF.

As to this clone: The read ends 3 residues before the CDR3 terminus; that terminus is restored from the germline J gene. The genes are TRBV5-5 and TRBJ2-7; D gene ambiguous. V gave up 3 bases and J gave up 3 bases, with 7 bases separating them. CDR1 and CDR2 from the germline V gene are SGHKS and YYEKEE (reference sequence). This CDR3 has 12 amino acids. The CDR3 DNA, read in part, is TGTGCCAGCAGCTCCATCGGCTACGAG. Amino acids: CASSSIGYE. The full CDR3 sequence reads CASSSIGYEQYF.

In regard to this clone: The read terminates 3 residues before the CDR3 end, so the remaining end is supplied by the germline J gene. The chain carries TRBV19 and TRBJ2-3; the match to TRBD1 covers 9 bases. There are 15 residues in the CDR3. Germline V lookup: CDR1 LNHDA, CDR2 SQIVND (reference sequence). The CDR3 here is CASSLRDRENQPQYF. The CDR3 DNA, read in part, is TGTGCCAGTAGTCTAAGGGACAGGGAGAATCAGCCG.

As to this clone: The read gets to within 3 residues of the CDR3 end, and the germline J gene fills in the rest. The rearrangement joins TRBV7-9 to TRBJ1-1; D is undetermined. Germline loops: CDR1 SEHNR, CDR2 FQNEAQ (reference sequence). CDR3 length: 13 amino acids. With 4 bases removed from V and 4 bases from J, the gap between germline ends came to 10 bases. The CDR3 reads CASSSHLVTEAFF. The DNA read from the CDR3 is TGTGCCAGCAGCTCCCACTTGGTCACTGAA.

A remark on this clone: The read is 3 residues too short to cover the CDR3 end, so that end is filled in from the germline J gene. The V call is TRBV7-2, the J call TRBJ1-1, with no clear D. Looked up from germline, CDR1 is SGHTA and CDR2 is FQGNSA. The CDR3 is 15 residues long. The V gene lost 2 bases and the J gene lost 2 bases, with 12 bases spanning the gap. The CDR3 is CASSLNLVLNTEAFF. The part of the CDR3 DNA that was read is TGTGCCAGCAGCTTAAACTTGGTACTTAACACTGAA.

The DNA read from the CDR3 is TGCAGTGCTAGAGAGGCGGCGGGTAGAAACATT. Amino acid sequence: CSAREAAGRNI. The whole CDR3 sequence reads CSAREAAGRNIQYF. The V and J genes are TRBV20-1 and TRBJ2-4; D is possibly TRBD2 (5 bases). The read comes to an end 3 residues before the CDR3 does, leaving the germline J gene to fill in the end. The CDR3 has 14 amino acids. The germline gives CDR1 DFQATT, CDR2 SNEGSKA (reference sequence). Trimming left V 0 bases short and J 6 bases short, with 12 bases between.

On this clone itself: The sequence runs out 3 residues before the end of the CDR3; the remainder is reconstructed from the germline J gene. The chain uses TRBV19 and TRBJ2-3; 14 bases line up with TRBD2. V shed 7 bases and J 2 bases; nucleotides not matched to a gene: 5. The CDR3 contains 16 residues. Germline lookup yields CDR1 LNHDA and CDR2 SQIVND (reference sequence). CDR3 sequence reads: CASISTSGGATDTQYF. The sequenced part of the CDR3 DNA is TGTGCCAGTATCTCGACTAGCGGGGGGGCCACAGATACG.

Notes on this clone: With the read ending 3 residues before the CDR3 end, the germline J gene is used to fill in that end. The chain uses TRBV6-2 or TRBV6-3 and TRBJ2-5; 14 bases are shared with TRBD2. Germline V lookup: CDR1 MNHEY, CDR2 SVGEGT. Trimming took 4 bases from V and 1 from J; bases not matched to a gene: 5. This CDR3 contains 17 residues. The CDR3 sequence is CASSLGLAGVTQETQYF. The sequenced CDR3 bases are TGTGCCAGCAGTTTGGGACTAGCGGGAGTCACCCAAGAGACC.

As for this clone: Coverage ceases 3 residues before the CDR3 finishes, and the germline J gene fills in the end. The chain carries TRBV19 and TRBJ2-5; D gene uncertain. Germline CDR1 and CDR2: LNHDA and SQIVND (reference sequence). The CDR3 is 16 amino acids. The V end was cut by 0 bases, the J end by 4 bases, with 15 bases between. The CDR3 spells CASSIDPWAGGETQYF. Partial CDR3 DNA: TGTGCCAGTAGTATAGATCCCTGGGCAGGTGGAGAGACC. Combining the CDR3 with reference TRBV19 and TRBJ2-5 gives the whole variable domain DGGITQSPKYLFRKEGQNVTLSCEQNLNHDAMYWYRQDPGQGLRLIYYSQIVNDFQKGDIAEGYSVSREKKESFPLTVTSAQKNPTAFYLCASSIDPWAGGETQYFGPGTRLLVL.

CDR3 protein: CASSPGRGETQYF. Incomplete CDR3 DNA: TGTGCCAGCTCGCCTGGCCGGGGGGAGACG. V usage is TRBV18 and J usage is TRBJ2-3; TRBD2 matches at 7 bases. The sequence runs out 3 residues before the end of the CDR3; the remainder is reconstructed from the germline J gene. CDR3 length: 13 amino acids. Germline V gives CDR1 KGHSH, CDR2 LQKENI.

A remark on this clone: The read ends 3 residues before the CDR3 terminus; that terminus is restored from the germline J gene. The gene calls are TRBV11-2 and TRBJ1-2, with 8 positions matching TRBD1. CDR3 length: 15 amino acids. CDR1 and CDR2 from the germline V gene are SGHAT and FQNNGV. V lost 6 bases, J lost 5 bases, and 11 bases stayed unmatched. CDR3 protein: CASSSADRGGYGYTF. The CDR3 bases that were read are TGTGCCAGCAGTTCCGCCGACAGGGGTGGGTATGGC. Using reference TRBV11-2 and TRBJ1-2 for the parts outside the CDR3, the full variable domain is EAGVAQSPRYKIIEKRQSVAFWCNPISGHATLYWYQQILGQGPKLLIQFQNNGVVDDSQLPKDRFSAERLKGVDSTLKIQPAKLEDSAVYLCASSSADRGGYGYTFGSGTRLTVV.

Note on this clone: The read falls 3 residues short of the CDR3 end, and the missing part is taken from the germline J gene. The rearrangement uses TRBV19 and TRBJ1-2; D is perhaps TRBD1 (5 bases). Germline assignment: CDR1 LNHDA and CDR2 SQIVND (reference sequence). Deletions cut 3 bases from V and 4 bases from J, with 15 bases between. The length of the CDR3 is 15 residues. The CDR3 bases that were read are TGTGCCAGTAGTATCCATGGACAAGGAGCCTATGGC. This gives the protein CASSIHGQGAYG. The CDR3, in full, reads CASSIHGQGAYGYTF.

Measured by frequency, this clone is medium-sized. The CDR3 goes on 3 residues after the read ends, and that part is filled in from the germline J gene. V is TRBV5-5 and J is TRBJ1-1; D ambiguous. Germline V gene sequence: CDR1 SGHKS, CDR2 YYEKEE (reference sequence). The CDR3 length is 15 residues. The CDR3 reads CASSLAAGHYAGAFF. The sequenced part of the CDR3 DNA is TGTGCCAGCAGCTTGGCGGCGGGCCATTATGCGGGA. The whole variable domain, filled in from reference TRBV5-5 and TRBJ1-1, reads DAGVTQSPTHLIKTRGQQVTLRCSPISGHKSVSWYQQVLGQGPQFIFQYYEKEERGRGNFPDRFSARQFPNYSSELNVNALLLGDSALYLCASSLAAGHYAGAFFGQGTRLTVV.

About this clone itself: From the germline J gene comes the end of the CDR3, since the read stops 3 residues before it. The chain joins TRBV6-2 or TRBV6-3 to TRBJ1-1; D perhaps matches TRBD1 (5 bases). The V gene's germline CDR1 is MNHEY and CDR2 SVGEGT. CDR3 length equals 14 residues. The ends were cut back, 5 bases at V and 3 bases at J, with 13 bases in the middle. The CDR3 DNA, read in part, is TGTGCCAGCAGTCAAGACAGCGTAGACACTGAA. Amino acids: CASSQDSVDTE. The complete CDR3 reads CASSQDSVDTEAFF.

CDR3 bases read: TGTGCCAGCCTTACAACAGGGTCTGGGGCCAACGTA. Residues: CASLTTGSGANV. The full CDR3 protein is CASLTTGSGANVLFF. The J gene is TRBJ1-4, the V gene TRBV6-2 or TRBV6-3; D might be TRBD1 (6 bases). The CDR3 end falls 3 residues outside the read, so it is completed with the germline J gene. Germline CDR1 is MNHEY and CDR2 is SVGEGT. The CDR3 length is 15 residues.